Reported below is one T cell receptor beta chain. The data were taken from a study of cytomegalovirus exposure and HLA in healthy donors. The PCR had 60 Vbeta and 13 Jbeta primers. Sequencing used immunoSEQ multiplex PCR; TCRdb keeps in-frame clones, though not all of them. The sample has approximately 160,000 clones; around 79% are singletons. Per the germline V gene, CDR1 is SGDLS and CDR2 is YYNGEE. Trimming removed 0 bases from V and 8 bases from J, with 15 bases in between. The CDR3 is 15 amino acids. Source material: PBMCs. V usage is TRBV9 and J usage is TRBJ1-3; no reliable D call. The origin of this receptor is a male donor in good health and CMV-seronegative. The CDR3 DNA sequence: TGTGCCAGCAGCGTAGAGGCAGGAGGCAAGGACACCATATATTTT. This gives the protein CASSVEAGGKDTIYF.